This TCR beta chain stems from a study of blood T cell repertoires in COVID-19. Original methodology: Reference gene primer amplification gave estimated nucleated cell counts. Generated by immunoSEQ multiplex PCR, the TCRdb table keeps only in-frame clones and is missing some. V and J calls plus clone size are reproduced from that table; the DNA served to infer D and trimming. The profile shows roughly 41,000 clones, more than 85% of them singletons. Living in roughly 25 US areas, the participants were between roughly 18 and 89 years of age. In assigning cohorts, the study relied on participant-reported clinical history. Germline V gene sequence: CDR1 SGHRS, CDR2 YFSETQ. This CDR3 is built from 16 residues. V lost 4 bases, J lost 3 bases, and 7 bases stayed unmatched.

The sample was PBMCs or T cells enriched from blood (not recorded which). The sequence was collected from a woman between 50 and 59 years old who had recovered from COVID-19. The gene calls are TRBV5-1 and TRBJ2-3; 11 nucleotides align to TRBD2. CDR3 sequence reads: CASSKGLAEETDTQYF. As DNA, the CDR3 is TGCGCCAGCAGCAAGGGACTAGCGGAAGAAACAGATACGCAGTATTTT.